A selection of T cell receptor beta chains follows, all from one sample in a study of T cells in Graves' hyperthyroidism and ophthalmopathy. TCRdb fed the multiplex PCR reads into MiXCR, producing one record per CDR3 protein. The sample records 75,000 to 100,000 distinct CDR3 sequences, roughly 49% being singletons. The sample comprised blood. The receptors come from a woman aged 40 to 49 with Graves' hyperthyroidism. CDR3s include the opening cysteine and the closing phenylalanine or tryptophan. A D gene is named only where the DNA matches it firmly. The listing skips clone size in some rows; elsewhere it reads once, few, many or a size class.

J gene	V gene	D gene	clone size	CDR3 DNA	CDR3 protein
TRBJ1-5	TRBV19	TRBD1	once	TGTGCCAGTAGTGCCTTGGGACAGCTCCAGCATTTT	CASSALGQLQHF
TRBJ2-7	TRBV2	NA	NA	TGTGCCAGCAGTGTCGGTAGCGGCTACGAGCAGTACTTC	CASSVGSGYEQYF
TRBJ1-1	TRBV2	NA	many	TGTGCCAGCGGGAAAACAGGGTACGAAGCTTTCTTT	CASGKTGYEAFF
TRBJ1-2	TRBV5-1	NA	many	TGCGCCAGCAGACAAACCACACAGGGTAACTATGGCTACACCTTC	CASRQTTQGNYGYTF
TRBJ2-7	TRBV7-4	NA	NA	TGTGCCAGCAGTTTAGGGGATCAGTACTTC	CASSLGDQYF
TRBJ1-5	TRBV5-5	NA	NA	TGTGCCAGCGCCCCCCGCCGGGGCGACGGCAATCAGCCCCAGCATTTT	CASAPRRGDGNQPQHF
TRBJ2-7	TRBV20-1	NA	many	TGCAGTGCTAGCAAATCAACAGGAGGTCCCCACGGCGAGCAGTACTTC	CSASKSTGGPHGEQYF
TRBJ1-5	TRBV19	NA	many	TGTGCCAGTAGTATACCCGAGAACAATCAGCCCCAGCATTTT	CASSIPENNQPQHF
TRBJ1-2	TRBV20-1	TRBD1	NA	TGCAGTGCTCCCATGCGGGGGACAGCAGGGTATGGCTACACCTTC	CSAPMRGTAGYGYTF
TRBJ1-1	TRBV29-1	NA	NA	TGCAGCGTGGAGGATCCGGACGGCAGATACACTGAAGCTTTCTTT	CSVEDPDGRYTEAFF
TRBJ2-2	TRBV19	TRBD2	few	TGTGCCAGTAGTTTAAGCGGGGGCACCGGGGAGCTGTTTTTT	CASSLSGGTGELFF
TRBJ1-2	TRBV20-1	NA	NA	TGCAGTGCTAGAGGTCAGGGTGACTACGGCTACACCTTC	CSARGQGDYGYTF
TRBJ2-3	TRBV5-1	TRBD2	NA	TGCGCCAGCAGCTGGCAGACTAGCGGCGATACGCAGTATTTT	CASSWQTSGDTQYF
TRBJ2-3	TRBV9	NA	few	TGTGCCAGCAGCGTGGACCTGCCTCCAAAGACAGATACGCAGTATTTT	CASSVDLPPKTDTQYF
TRBJ1-5	TRBV10-3	NA	medium-sized	TGTGCCATCACCCCTGGAGAGGATCAGCCCCAGCATTTT	CAITPGEDQPQHF
TRBJ1-2	TRBV7-9	NA	NA	TGTGCCAGCAGCGCAAGCAATCAGCACTATGGCTACACCTTC	CASSASNQHYGYTF
TRBJ1-1	TRBV7-3	NA	many	TGTGCCAGCAGCCCGACAGTGAACACTGAAGCTTTCTTT	CASSPTVNTEAFF
TRBJ2-7	TRBV10-2	TRBD2	many	TGCGCCAGCAAAGCTAGCGGGGGAAATGACGAGCAGTACTTC	CASKASGGNDEQYF
TRBJ2-2	TRBV7-2	NA	few	TGTGCCAGCTCACCACCAACGGCGGGGACCGGGGAGCTGTTTTTT	CASSPPTAGTGELFF
TRBJ2-2	TRBV25-1	NA	once	TGTGCCAGCAGTGCGCCGGGACGAACGACCGGGGAGCTGTTTTTT	CASSAPGRTTGELFF
TRBJ2-7	TRBV20-1	NA	many	TGCAGTGCTAGAGTCCACAGACACTCCTACGAGCAGTACTTC	CSARVHRHSYEQYF
TRBJ2-5	TRBV20-1	TRBD1	few	TGCAGTGCTAAAAGGGACAGGGGTTTGGAGACCCAGTACTTC	CSAKRDRGLETQYF
TRBJ2-2	TRBV4-3	NA	many	TGCGCCAGCAGCCAAGTGTGGCGGGCGGGCACCGGGGAGCTGTTTTTT	CASSQVWRAGTGELFF
TRBJ1-4	TRBV10-2	NA	NA	TGTGCCAGCAGCCCTATCGACAAGGACGGGCACGAGGAAAAACTGTTTTTT	CASSPIDKDGHEEKLFF
TRBJ2-7	TRBV10-3	NA	NA	TGTGCCATCGGGCCATCGACCTACGAGCAGTACTTC	CAIGPSTYEQYF
TRBJ2-5	TRBV7-8	TRBD2	many	TGTGCCAGCAGCTTAACGGGGGGCCAAGAGACCCAGTACTTC	CASSLTGGQETQYF
TRBJ2-2	TRBV20-1	TRBD1	NA	TGCAGTGCTAGTCCAGGGGGCGTCACCGGGGAGCTGTTTTTT	CSASPGGVTGELFF
TRBJ2-5	TRBV7-9	NA	NA	TGTGCCAGCAGCCCACAGGGATTGGAGACCCAGTACTTC	CASSPQGLETQYF
TRBJ1-1	TRBV29-1	NA	NA	TGCAGCGTTGAAGGCGATAGAGACAGGTTTGCCGAAGCTTTCTTT	CSVEGDRDRFAEAFF
TRBJ2-5	TRBV20-1	NA	NA	TGCAGTGCTAGAGGGGTCTTCCCGTACCAAGAGACCCAGTACTTC	CSARGVFPYQETQYF
TRBJ1-1	TRBV30	NA	many	TGTGCCTGGAGGCCCCGGAACCGGAACACTGAAGCTTTCTTT	CAWRPRNRNTEAFF
TRBJ1-5	TRBV15	NA	large	TGTGCCACCAGCCCCACGAAGTCGGGGGCGAGTCAGCCCCAGCATTTT	CATSPTKSGASQPQHF
TRBJ2-7	TRBV20-1	TRBD2	many	TGCAGTGCTACGCCCCCCCCTAGCGGGGTCTCCTACGAGCAGTACTTC	CSATPPPSGVSYEQYF
TRBJ1-5	TRBV7-6	NA	medium-sized	TGTGCCAGCAGTGTCGGGGGGCCACAAGGCAATCAGCCCCAGCATTTT	CASSVGGPQGNQPQHF
TRBJ2-7	TRBV7-2	NA	NA	TGTGCCAGCAGCTACCGGGGCCTGGGCGACGAGCAGTACTTC	CASSYRGLGDEQYF
TRBJ2-7	TRBV29-1	NA	many	TGCAGCGTCGCCTCTAGGGGCTACGAGCAGTACTTC	CSVASRGYEQYF
TRBJ2-5	TRBV14	TRBD2	many	TGTGCCAGCAGCATCGGAGCGGGAGGAGGAGAGACCCAGTACTTC	CASSIGAGGGETQYF
TRBJ1-2	TRBV7-2	NA	NA	TGTGCCTGGAGTGTACCCACCGAGGGTGGCTACACCTTC	CAWSVPTEGGYTF
TRBJ1-1	TRBV4-1	TRBD1	many	TGCGCCAGCAGCCAGGGTGACAGGGAGAGAGCTTTCTTT	CASSQGDRERAFF
TRBJ1-2	TRBV7-9	TRBD1	NA	TGTGCCAGCAGCCTACCGGGACAGGGGCCATTTGGCTACACCTTC	CASSLPGQGPFGYTF
TRBJ2-7	TRBV20-1	TRBD2	NA	TGCAGTGCTACAAGGACTAGCGGGATCGGCGAGCAGTACTTC	CSATRTSGIGEQYF
TRBJ2-3	TRBV9	NA	many	TGTGCCAGCAGCGTGGGAATAAGTTCAGATACGCAGTATTTT	CASSVGISSDTQYF
TRBJ1-5	TRBV7-9	NA	NA	TGTGCCAGCAGTCCCTTGGGAGGGGCTGAACAGCCCCAGCATTTT	CASSPLGGAEQPQHF
TRBJ1-1	TRBV29-1	NA	few	TGCAGCTTCGGACGGGTGAACACTGAAGCTTTCTTT	CSFGRVNTEAFF
TRBJ2-1	TRBV5-1	NA	few	TGCGCCAGCAGCTTCGTTCGAGCCTACAACAATGAGCAGTTCTTC	CASSFVRAYNNEQFF
TRBJ2-7	TRBV28	NA	few	TGTGCCAGCGAGGCCGGGGGACGGCGTTACGAGCAGTACTTC	CASEAGGRRYEQYF
TRBJ1-1	TRBV6-5	NA	many	TGTGCCAGCAGTTACGGGGGCGGGTCCCGGGACACTGAAGCTTTCTTT	CASSYGGGSRDTEAFF
TRBJ1-5	TRBV2	NA	NA	TGTGCCAGCAGTTTCAATGACGGGTACGAGCAGCCCCAGCATTTT	CASSFNDGYEQPQHF
TRBJ1-1	TRBV5-1	NA	many	TGCGCCAGCAGCATCGGGCCGTGGAACACTGAAGCTTTCTTT	CASSIGPWNTEAFF
TRBJ2-5	TRBV7-2	NA	NA	TGTGCCAGCAGCCAAAGGAGCAGGGGTCAAGAGACCCAGTACTTC	CASSQRSRGQETQYF
TRBJ2-2	TRBV19	TRBD2	many	TGTGCCAGTAGTACTAGCGGGATAAACACCGGGGAGCTGTTTTTT	CASSTSGINTGELFF
TRBJ2-7	TRBV7-8	NA	NA	TGTGCCAGCAGCTTAGAGAGTTGGGGGGAGCTGTACTTC	CASSLESWGELYF
TRBJ2-7	TRBV5-1	NA	many	TGCGCCAGCAGCCGCGAAGGCGGGCCTTTGAGGGAGCAGTACTTC	CASSREGGPLREQYF
TRBJ2-7	TRBV13	NA	many	TGTGCCAGCAGCTTAGGCCCGGGACACCACTTC	CASSLGPGHHF
TRBJ1-3	TRBV12-3/TRBV12-4	NA	many	TGTGCCAGCAGTTTCTCTGGAAACACCATATATTTT	CASSFSGNTIYF
TRBJ1-1	TRBV7-9	NA	NA	TGTGCCAGCGTGAGGTACACTGAAGCTTTCTTT	CASVRYTEAFF
TRBJ1-5	TRBV6-6	NA	NA	TGTGCCAGCAGATCGGACAGTCCGGGACAGCCCCAGCATTTT	CASRSDSPGQPQHF
TRBJ1-3	TRBV7-9	TRBD1	many	TGTGCCAGCAGCCCTCCCCGAAGCCTCGGCGACAGGGCGGACACCATATATTTT	CASSPPRSLGDRADTIYF
TRBJ2-5	TRBV20-1	TRBD1	many	TGCAGTGCTGGGGAGACCCGGGACAGACCAGAGACCCAGTACTTC	CSAGETRDRPETQYF
TRBJ1-3	TRBV9	TRBD1	NA	TGTGCCAGCAGCCCACTGACAGGGACCAGAGGCTACACCATATATTTT	CASSPLTGTRGYTIYF